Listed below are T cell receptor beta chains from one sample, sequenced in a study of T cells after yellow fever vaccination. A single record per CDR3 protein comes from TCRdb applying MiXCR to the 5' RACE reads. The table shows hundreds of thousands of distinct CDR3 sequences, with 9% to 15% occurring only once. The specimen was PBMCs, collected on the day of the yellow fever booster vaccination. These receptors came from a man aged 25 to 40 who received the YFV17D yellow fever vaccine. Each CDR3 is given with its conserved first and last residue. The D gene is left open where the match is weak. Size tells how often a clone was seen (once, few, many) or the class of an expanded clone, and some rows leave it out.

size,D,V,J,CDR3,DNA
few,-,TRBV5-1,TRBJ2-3,CASSTGASVTDTQYF,TGCGCCAGCAGCACGGGGGCCAGCGTCACAGATACGCAGTATTTT
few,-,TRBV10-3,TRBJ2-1,CAISWAASSYNEQFF,TGTGCCATCAGTTGGGCGGCCAGCTCCTACAATGAGCAGTTCTTC
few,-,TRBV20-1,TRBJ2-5,CSVRDFEQTQYF,TGCAGCGTCAGGGATTTCGAACAGACCCAGTACTTC
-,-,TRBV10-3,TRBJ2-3,CAIGDGTDTQYF,TGTGCCATCGGGGATGGAACAGATACGCAGTATTTT
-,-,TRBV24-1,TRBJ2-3,CATEGSPLTDTQYF,TGTGCCACCGAGGGTTCCCCACTTACAGATACGCAGTATTTT
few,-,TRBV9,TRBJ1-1,CASSVEPTANTEAFF,TGTGCCAGCAGCGTAGAGCCGACAGCGAACACTGAAGCTTTCTTT
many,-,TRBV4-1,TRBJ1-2,CASSQAPTAGNGYTF,TGCGCCAGCAGCCAAGCCCCTACAGCGGGAAATGGCTACACCTTC
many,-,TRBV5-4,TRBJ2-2,CASSLGAGNTGELFF,TGTGCCAGCAGCTTGGGGGCAGGGAACACCGGGGAGCTGTTTTTT
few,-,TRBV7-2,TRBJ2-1,CASSLGPFAYNEQFF,TGTGCCAGCAGCTTAGGGCCCTTTGCCTACAATGAGCAGTTCTTC
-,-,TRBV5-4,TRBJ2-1,CASSLKTTSNEQFF,TGTGCCAGCAGCTTGAAGACTACCTCCAATGAGCAGTTCTTC
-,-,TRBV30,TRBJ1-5,CAWSVRVAQPQHF,TGTGCCTGGAGTGTAAGGGTAGCTCAGCCCCAGCATTTT
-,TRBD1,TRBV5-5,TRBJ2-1,CASSFSPGDRGYNEQFF,TGTGCCAGCAGCTTTTCTCCGGGGGACAGGGGCTACAATGAGCAGTTCTTC
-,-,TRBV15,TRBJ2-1,CATSRDRRGGFF,TGTGCCACCAGCAGAGATCGGAGGGGGGGGTTCTTC
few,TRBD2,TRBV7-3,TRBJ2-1,CASSVTSGVNEQFF,TGTGCCAGCAGCGTGACTAGCGGTGTCAATGAGCAGTTCTTC
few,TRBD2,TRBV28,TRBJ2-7,CASLSGMTYEQYF,TGTGCCAGCTTAAGCGGGATGACCTACGAGCAGTACTTC
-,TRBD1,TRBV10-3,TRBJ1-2,CAISEDREGGYTF,TGTGCCATCAGTGAGGACAGGGAGGGAGGCTACACCTTC
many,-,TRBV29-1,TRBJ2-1,CSVEPGDSSTYNEQFF,TGCAGCGTTGAACCTGGCGACAGCTCAACCTACAATGAGCAGTTCTTC
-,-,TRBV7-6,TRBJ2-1,CASSPSGDSYNEQFF,TGTGCCAGCAGCCCCAGCGGAGATAGTTACAATGAGCAGTTCTTC
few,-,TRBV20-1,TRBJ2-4,CSARDLDYRNIQYF,TGCAGTGCTAGAGATCTCGACTATAGAAACATTCAGTACTTC
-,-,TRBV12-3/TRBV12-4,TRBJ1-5,CASSFDRKDQPQHF,TGTGCCAGCAGTTTTGACAGGAAAGATCAGCCCCAGCATTTT
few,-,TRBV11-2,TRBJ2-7,CASSSGPLGPYEQYF,TGTGCCAGCAGCTCCGGACCTTTAGGCCCTTACGAGCAGTACTTC
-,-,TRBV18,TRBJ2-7,CASSAELGAGEQYF,TGTGCCAGCTCAGCCGAGCTAGGGGCCGGAGAGCAGTACTTC
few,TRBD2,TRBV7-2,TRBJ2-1,CASSLGGGGLPNEQFF,TGTGCCAGCAGCTTAGGGGGGGGGGGACTCCCCAATGAGCAGTTCTTC
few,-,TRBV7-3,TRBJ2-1,CASSTGTSNEQFF,TGTGCCAGCAGCACCGGGACTTCCAATGAGCAGTTCTTC
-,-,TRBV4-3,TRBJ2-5,CASSQARAETQYF,TGCGCCAGCAGCCAAGCCCGGGCAGAGACCCAGTACTTC
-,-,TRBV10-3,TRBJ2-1,CASFRGGDYNEQFF,TGTGCCAGCTTTCGTGGCGGGGATTACAATGAGCAGTTCTTC
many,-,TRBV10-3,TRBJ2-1,CAISEPPGSGVYNEQFF,TGTGCCATCAGTGAGCCTCCGGGGTCGGGGGTTTACAATGAGCAGTTCTTC
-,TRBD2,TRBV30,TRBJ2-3,CAWSGLAPSTDTQYF,TGTGCCTGGAGTGGACTAGCGCCTAGCACAGATACGCAGTATTTT
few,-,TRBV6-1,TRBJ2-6,CASTQGGSGANVLTF,TGTGCCAGCACCCAGGGGGGCTCTGGGGCCAACGTCCTGACTTTC
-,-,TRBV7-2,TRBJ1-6,CASSLEGQGLNSPLHF,TGTGCCAGCAGCTTAGAGGGGCAAGGGCTTAATTCACCCCTCCACTTT
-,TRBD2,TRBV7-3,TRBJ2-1,CASSPTSGTSYNEQFF,TGTGCCAGCAGCCCAACTAGCGGGACTTCCTACAATGAGCAGTTCTTC
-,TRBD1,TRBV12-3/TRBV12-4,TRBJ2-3,CACSLTRDRGRWTDTQYF,TGTGCCTGCAGTTTAACCCGGGACAGGGGTCGGTGGACAGATACGCAGTATTTT
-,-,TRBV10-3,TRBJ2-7,CATGWTGRDEQYF,TGTGCCACAGGTTGGACAGGGAGGGACGAGCAGTACTTC
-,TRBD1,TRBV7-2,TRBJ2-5,CASSFSRDRGGEETQYF,TGTGCCAGCAGCTTCAGCCGGGACAGGGGCGGGGAAGAGACCCAGTACTTC
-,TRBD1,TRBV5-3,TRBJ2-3,CARSHNGTEALADTQYF,TGTGCCAGAAGCCACAACGGGACAGAGGCATTGGCAGATACGCAGTATTTT
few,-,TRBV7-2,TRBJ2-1,CASSPYYSTYNEQFF,TGTGCCAGCAGCCCCTATTACTCTACCTACAATGAGCAGTTCTTC
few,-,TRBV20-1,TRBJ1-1,CSASLAVLNTEAFF,TGCAGTGCTAGCCTCGCAGTGTTGAACACTGAAGCTTTCTTT
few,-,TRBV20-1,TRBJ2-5,CSAAGVGAGQETQYF,TGCAGTGCTGCCGGGGTGGGGGCAGGTCAAGAGACCCAGTACTTC
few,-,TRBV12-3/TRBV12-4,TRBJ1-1,CASSLGDVEMNTEAFF,TGTGCCAGCAGTTTAGGTGACGTAGAGATGAACACTGAAGCTTTCTTT
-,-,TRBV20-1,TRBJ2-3,CSARLVGLYTDTQYF,TGCAGTGCTAGACTGGTGGGACTTTACACAGATACGCAGTATTTT